A selection of T cell receptor beta chains follows, all from one sample in a study of glioma-infiltrating T cells. TCRdb fed the multiplex PCR reads into MiXCR, producing one record per CDR3 protein. The table shows about 380,000 distinct CDR3 sequences, with less than 50% occurring only once. Specimen: glioma tissue, nonneoplastic brain tissue, or PBMCs (not recorded which). The receptor source for this set is a human donor with low-grade glioma or glioblastoma, undergoing nonglioma brain surgery, or in good health (not recorded which). Both conserved end residues are part of each CDR3.

TRBV5-1 | CASSFGGLDNEQFF
TRBV27 | CASSLTRDFHYEQYF
TRBV10-3 | CAISCTGGDGYTF
TRBV20-1 | CSARAPEGAQETQYF
TRBV4-1 | CASSREARASTYNEQFF
TRBV20-1 | CSAPKPGTANTEAFF
TRBV20-1 | CSAPTEDQGYGYTF
TRBV28 | CASSLLAGESGNEQFF
TRBV19 | CASSATGTGNYGYTF
TRBV2 | CASSAGMETQYF
TRBV4-2 | CASSQGTPATNEKLFF
TRBV15 | CATRSLNYNEQFF
TRBV7-2 | CASSPTSARAEDTQYF
TRBV10-3 | CATAPEGRATDTQYF
TRBV6-1 | CASSEYLGTNTEAFF
TRBV7-9 | CASSPRGAVTATEAFF
TRBV6-9 | CASSSTSVRDSYNEQFF
TRBV5-1 | CASSLGGSGANFLTF
TRBV4-1 | CASSQVDILNQPQHF
TRBV6-1 | CAQQVSREGGTGELFF
TRBV28 | CASLDSFYEQYF
TRBV28 | CASSPVGRDCGYTF
TRBV11-2 | CASSRLAITGELFF
TRBV7-2 | CASSLALGQGVYEQYF
TRBV7-2 | CASSSRAGEGTEAFF
TRBV5-4 | CASSLGYREQYF
TRBV20-1 | CSASPALAGESTDTQYF
TRBV28 | CASSLQDRASNQPQHF
TRBV20-1 | CSATAKWGLAKNIQYF
TRBV7-2 | CASSLADVPTQHF
TRBV7-9 | CASSPTQETQYF
TRBV20-1 | CSARGWKGGTDTQYF